This T cell receptor (beta chain) was profiled in a study of cytomegalovirus exposure and HLA in healthy donors. The PCR contained 60 Vbeta and 13 Jbeta primers. Sequencing used immunoSEQ multiplex PCR; TCRdb keeps in-frame clones, though not all of them. The data show approximately 130,000 clones, around 72% seen once. This CDR3 spans 19 amino acids. Germline-derived CDR1 and CDR2 are MNHEY and SMNVEV (reference sequence). V lost 6 bases to trimming and J lost 0 bases, with 21 bases between them. This chain connects TRBV27 to TRBJ2-6; D unclear. The origin of this receptor is a human donor in good health. Sequencing was done on a sample of PBMCs. In DNA form, the CDR3 reads TGTGCCAGCAGCTCCGCTGCTTGGGCGACGCACTCTGGGGCCAACGTCCTGACTTTC. It is translated as CASSSAAWATHSGANVLTF.